Listed below are T cell receptor beta chains from one sample, sequenced in a study of siplizumab effects on memory and regulatory T cells. Clones were read by immunoSEQ multiplex PCR, and TCRdb kept only the in-frame ones, dropping some. The sample yields about 110,000 clones, roughly 90% seen once. Sequenced: CD4+ T cells sorted from blood. Every receptor here comes from a human donor in good health. Both conserved end residues are part of each CDR3. Fields, in order: J gene, V gene, clone size, D gene, CDR3 protein, CDR3 DNA. The D gene is left open where the match is weak. Size is omitted from some rows. Given values are once, few, many or a class for expanded clones.

TRBJ2-1 TRBV25-1 NA TRBD2 CASLGLAGGGGGTFF TGTGCCAGCCTGGGACTAGCGGGAGGAGGAGGGGGAACGTTCTTC
TRBJ2-7 TRBV19 once NA CASSVGASYEQYF TGTGCCAGTAGTGTGGGCGCCTCCTACGAGCAGTACTTC
TRBJ1-1 TRBV19 NA NA CASSIQGGTEAFF TGTGCCAGTAGTATCCAGGGAGGTACTGAAGCTTTCTTT
TRBJ1-5 TRBV6-7 NA NA CASSYIGPGNQPQHF TGTGCCAGCAGTTACATAGGCCCGGGCAATCAGCCCCAGCATTTT
TRBJ2-7 TRBV2 NA NA CASSVSSVLGEQYF TGTGCCAGCAGCGTCAGCTCGGTTCTTGGTGAGCAGTACTTC
TRBJ1-1 TRBV7-2 NA NA CASSVTSGPTEAFF TGTGCCAGCAGCGTAACATCGGGTCCCACTGAAGCTTTCTTT
TRBJ1-6 TRBV11-2 NA NA CASSFRGNSPLHF TGTGCCAGCAGCTTCAGGGGTAATTCACCCCTCCACTTT
TRBJ1-6 TRBV2 NA NA CASRPTGTRNSPLHF TGTGCCAGCAGGCCCACCGGGACAAGGAATTCACCCCTCCACTTT
TRBJ1-5 TRBV6-1 once NA CASSEALRVRPQHF TGTGCCAGCAGTGAAGCGCTTCGGGTCAGGCCTCAGCATTTT
TRBJ2-3 TRBV7-2 NA TRBD1 CASRTGLEDTQYF TGTGCCAGCAGGACAGGGTTGGAAGATACGCAGTATTTT
TRBJ2-5 TRBV5-4 NA TRBD2 CASSALGTSVETQYF TGTGCCAGCAGCGCCCTCGGGACTAGCGTGGAGACCCAGTACTTC
TRBJ2-5 TRBV9 NA TRBD2 CASSAPGLATEAQYF TGTGCCAGCAGCGCCCCGGGACTAGCGACGGAGGCCCAGTACTTC
TRBJ1-1 TRBV6-5 NA NA CASSRVQQGSEGAFF TGTGCCAGCAGTCGGGTCCAACAGGGATCGGAAGGAGCTTTCTTT
TRBJ1-5 TRBV7-2 NA TRBD1 CASSLDRGGNQPQHF TGTGCCAGCAGCCTTGACAGGGGAGGGAATCAGCCCCAGCATTTT
TRBJ2-7 TRBV6-1 few NA CASSAARFVSYEQYF TGTGCCAGCAGCGCTGCGAGGTTTGTCTCCTACGAGCAGTACTTC
TRBJ2-3 TRBV2 NA NA CASSGDSRHTQYF TGTGCCAGCAGTGGGGATAGCCGGCATACGCAGTATTTT
TRBJ2-7 TRBV6-5 NA NA CASALTSKTAEQYF TGTGCCAGCGCCCTCACTAGCAAAACTGCCGAGCAGTACTTC
TRBJ2-1 TRBV30 NA NA CAWSPGAGSYNEQFF TGTGCCTGGTCCCCAGGGGCAGGGTCCTACAATGAGCAGTTCTTC
TRBJ2-1 TRBV7-2 NA NA CASSLGWNNEQFF TGTGCCAGCAGCTTAGGGTGGAACAATGAGCAGTTCTTC
TRBJ2-7 TRBV5-3 NA NA CARRTVHYEQYF TGTGCCAGGCGGACAGTTCACTACGAGCAGTACTTC
TRBJ1-3 TRBV19 NA TRBD1 CASIPDRAGNTIYF TGTGCCAGTATACCGGACAGGGCTGGAAACACCATATATTTT
TRBJ1-5 TRBV10-3 few TRBD1 CATQGARGNQPQHF TGTGCCACACAGGGGGCGCGCGGCAATCAGCCCCAGCATTTT
TRBJ2-2 TRBV7-2 NA NA CASSFYSGRGTGELFF TGTGCCAGCAGTTTTTATTCGGGTCGTGGGACCGGGGAGCTGTTTTTT
TRBJ2-3 TRBV9 NA TRBD2 CASSVGAGVVADTQYF TGTGCCAGCAGCGTAGGGGCGGGAGTGGTCGCAGATACGCAGTATTTT
TRBJ2-5 TRBV7-9 NA NA CASSPLEETQYF TGTGCCAGCAGCCCCCTGGAAGAGACCCAGTACTTC
TRBJ1-5 TRBV7-9 NA NA CASSPVPTASNQPQHF TGTGCCAGCAGCCCAGTACCGACAGCTAGCAATCAGCCCCAGCATTTT
TRBJ1-2 TRBV6-6 NA TRBD1 CASRQQGLSSGYTF TGTGCCAGCAGACAACAGGGGTTAAGCAGTGGCTACACCTTC
TRBJ2-7 TRBV10-3 NA TRBD1 CAIRRGGQGTYEQYF TGTGCCATCAGGAGGGGGGGACAGGGGACCTACGAGCAGTACTTC
TRBJ2-7 TRBV11-2 once NA CASSLVGVSVSYEQYF TGTGCCAGCAGCTTAGTAGGTGTCAGTGTCTCCTACGAGCAGTACTTC